This is a list of T cell receptor beta chains from one sample in a study of post-analysis software for immune sequencing data. TCRdb re-called the PCR reads with MiXCR, one entry per CDR3 protein. This table holds about 620,000 distinct CDR3 sequences, 44% found once. The sequenced material came from blood. The receptors were sampled from a girl aged 10 to 17 with multiple sclerosis. Each CDR3 is given with its conserved first and last residue. The D gene is left open where the match is weak. A row's size may be missing; if present it is once, few, many or a size class.

size	D	V	J	DNA	CDR3
NA	NA	TRBV29-1	TRBJ1-5	TGCAGCGGACATATAGAAGGAAATCAGCCCCAGCATTTT	CSGHIEGNQPQHF
NA	TRBD1	TRBV25-1	TRBJ2-6	TGTGCCAGCAGTGAATGGGGGGACAGGGACCTACCCCTCTCTGGGGCCAACGTCCTGACTTTC	CASSEWGDRDLPLSGANVLTF
few	NA	TRBV4-1	TRBJ1-2	TGCGCCAGCAGCCAAGGGGACCGCTATGGCTACACCTTC	CASSQGDRYGYTF
NA	TRBD2	TRBV6-1	TRBJ2-3	TGTGCCAGCAGTGCGATCGGGAGGGGAGCAGATACGCAGTATTTT	CASSAIGRGADTQYF
NA	NA	TRBV5-1	TRBJ2-1	TGCGCCAGCAGCCGACAGAAGACCCAGTTCTTC	CASSRQKTQFF
NA	NA	TRBV20-1	TRBJ1-4	TGCAGTGCTAGCGGGGGATCAACTAATGAAAAACTGTTTTTT	CSASGGSTNEKLFF
NA	TRBD2	TRBV12-3/TRBV12-4	TRBJ2-1	TGTGCCAGCAGGGTCGGGCGGGGGGCCGCCTACAATGAGCAGTTCTTC	CASRVGRGAAYNEQFF
NA	NA	TRBV10-1	TRBJ2-1	TGCGTCAGCAGTGGTTCCTCCGGGAGCGTGGATGAGCAGTTCTTC	CVSSGSSGSVDEQFF
NA	NA	TRBV20-1	TRBJ2-1	TGCAGTCCACCCGTCGGGTACAATGAGCAGTTCTTC	CSPPVGYNEQFF
once	TRBD1	TRBV5-1	TRBJ2-1	TGCGCCAGCAGCGTCGACAGGGGGACGATCAATGAGCAGTTCTTC	CASSVDRGTINEQFF
NA	TRBD2	TRBV12-3/TRBV12-4	TRBJ2-7	TGTGCCAGCATGTCGGGGGGGCGTTACGAGCAGTACTTC	CASMSGGRYEQYF
NA	TRBD1	TRBV5-1	TRBJ1-1	TGCGCCAGCAGCCCATCAGGGGGGATGAACACTGAAGCTTTCTTT	CASSPSGGMNTEAFF
once	NA	TRBV7-8	TRBJ2-5	TGTGCCAGCAGCTTAAGCCAGGGAGAGACCCAGTACTTC	CASSLSQGETQYF
few	TRBD2	TRBV2	TRBJ2-1	TGTGCCAGCAGTGGGGAGCGGGGTTACAATGAGCAGTTCTTC	CASSGERGYNEQFF
NA	TRBD2	TRBV7-8	TRBJ2-5	TGTGCCAGCAGCTTAGAGCGGGAGGGATACAATGAGCAGTACTTC	CASSLEREGYNEQYF
NA	NA	TRBV10-3	TRBJ2-6	TGTGCCATCAGCGGCGGTACCTTAGGGGCCAACGTCCTGACTTTC	CAISGGTLGANVLTF
NA	NA	TRBV9	TRBJ1-6	TGTGCCAGCAGCGTAGGGGGGGCAGGAAGCTCCTATAATTCACCCCTCCACTTT	CASSVGGAGSSYNSPLHF
NA	NA	TRBV5-1	TRBJ1-2	TGCGCCAGCAGCTTGGATACAAGTCAGACGTATGGCTACACCTTC	CASSLDTSQTYGYTF
once	TRBD1	TRBV30	TRBJ1-2	TGTGCCTCGACAGGGGGACTTGGCTACACCTTC	CASTGGLGYTF
few	NA	TRBV5-1	TRBJ2-1	TGCGCCAGCAGCTTAGGGCCTGATGGGGGCTACAATGAGCAGTTCTTC	CASSLGPDGGYNEQFF
NA	NA	TRBV12-3/TRBV12-4	TRBJ1-2	TGTGCCAGCAGTTCAGACCGAGGGGGTTTCTATGGCTACACCTTC	CASSSDRGGFYGYTF
NA	NA	TRBV12-3/TRBV12-4	TRBJ2-1	TGTGCCAGCAGTGCGGTCCGGGCTGAGCAGTTCTTC	CASSAVRAEQFF
few	TRBD2	TRBV20-1	TRBJ2-1	TGCAGTGCTAGTCTCTTAGCGGGGGGTGAAGGTGAGCAGTTCTTC	CSASLLAGGEGEQFF
few	NA	TRBV12-5	TRBJ2-5	TGTGCTAGTGGACCTCGTTGGGAGACCCAGTACTTC	CASGPRWETQYF
NA	NA	TRBV12-3/TRBV12-4	TRBJ2-7	TGTGCCAGCAGTTCCTCAGGGGCCGGTTGGTCCTACGAGCAGTACTTC	CASSSSGAGWSYEQYF
NA	TRBD2	TRBV29-1	TRBJ2-3	TGCAGCGTTGCACTAGCGGGGCGCACAGATACGCAGTATTTT	CSVALAGRTDTQYF
few	NA	TRBV7-9	TRBJ1-6	TGTGCCAGCAGCTCCAACCCCGGCCCCCGGAGAAATAATTCACCCCTCCACTTT	CASSSNPGPRRNNSPLHF
few	NA	TRBV29-1	TRBJ2-3	TGCAGCGCCGGACGGGGTCTAGTTCCAGATACGCAGTATTTT	CSAGRGLVPDTQYF
NA	TRBD1	TRBV9	TRBJ1-2	TGTGCCAGCAGCATACCGACAGGGGGGGGCTATGGCTACACCTTC	CASSIPTGGGYGYTF
NA	NA	TRBV14	TRBJ2-5	TGTGCCAGCAGCCAAGTTGGGGGAGAGACCCAGTACTTC	CASSQVGGETQYF
NA	NA	TRBV20-1	TRBJ1-5	TGCAGTGCTACTCTTCAGGGAGGTCAGCCCCAGCATTTT	CSATLQGGQPQHF
many	NA	TRBV3-1	TRBJ2-7	TGTGCCAGCAGTCCTCGGGACCGCTCCTACGAGCAGTACTTC	CASSPRDRSYEQYF
NA	NA	TRBV4-1	TRBJ1-2	TGCGCCAGCAGCCAAGACTGGAAAGACTATGGCTACACCTTC	CASSQDWKDYGYTF
few	NA	TRBV5-1	TRBJ2-7	TGCGCCAGCAGCACCGGGCCTACGCAGTACTTC	CASSTGPTQYF
NA	NA	TRBV10-3	TRBJ1-5	TGTGCCATCAGCCAGAGACAGGGCAATCAGCCCCAGCATTTT	CAISQRQGNQPQHF
few	NA	TRBV13	TRBJ2-3	TGTGCCAGCAGCCCGCCTAGGGTGACCGATACGCAGTATTTT	CASSPPRVTDTQYF
many	TRBD2	TRBV6-4	TRBJ2-3	TGTGCCAGCAGTGACGGGACTAGCGGGGGAACAGATACGCAGTATTTT	CASSDGTSGGTDTQYF
NA	NA	TRBV29-1	TRBJ1-2	TGCAGCGCTCCTCAGGGCCCGGATGGCTACACCTTC	CSAPQGPDGYTF
NA	NA	TRBV6-5	TRBJ2-7	TGTGCCAGCAGTTACTCGATGGGCGCTGGGAACGGCGAGCAGTACTTC	CASSYSMGAGNGEQYF
few	NA	TRBV27	TRBJ2-7	TGTGCCAGCAGTTTCGCGGGGTCTCTCGAGCAGTACTTC	CASSFAGSLEQYF
NA	NA	TRBV6-5	TRBJ1-2	TGTGCCAGCAGTTACAACCTTGGGGGGAGAAAGGCTATCGACTATGGCTACACCTTC	CASSYNLGGRKAIDYGYTF
NA	TRBD1	TRBV25-1	TRBJ1-6	TGTGCCAGCAGGGAAACAGGGGGGAATTCACCCCTCCACTTT	CASRETGGNSPLHF
NA	NA	TRBV2	TRBJ1-5	TGTGCCAGCAGTGAAGCGCGCACACCTCGGGATCAGCCCCAGCATTTT	CASSEARTPRDQPQHF
NA	TRBD1	TRBV4-1	TRBJ2-6	TGCGCCAGCAGCCCCCAGTACAGGGGTAGCTCTGGGGCCAACGTCCTGACTTTC	CASSPQYRGSSGANVLTF
once	NA	TRBV19	TRBJ2-1	TGTGCCAGTACGGACTGGAGCTCCTACAATGAGCAGTTCTTC	CASTDWSSYNEQFF
NA	TRBD2	TRBV5-6	TRBJ2-1	TGTGCCAGCAGCTTGGGGAGCTGGGCCCTAGCGGCAGTGCAAGAGCAGTTCTTT	CASSLGSWALAAVQEQFF
NA	NA	TRBV5-1	TRBJ1-5	TGCGCCAGCAGCTTGTACCAGAATCAGCCCCAGCATTTT	CASSLYQNQPQHF
NA	NA	TRBV7-2	TRBJ1-4	TGTGCCAGCAGCTTAGAGCGGGAAAAACTGTTTTTT	CASSLEREKLFF
NA	NA	TRBV5-8	TRBJ2-7	TGTGCCAGCAGCTGGCCCCGACAGCGAACCTACGAGCAGTACTTC	CASSWPRQRTYEQYF
few	NA	TRBV20-1	TRBJ2-5	TGCAGTGCTAGACCTCAGGTGCAAGAGACCCAGTACTTC	CSARPQVQETQYF
few	NA	TRBV20-1	TRBJ2-3	TGCAGTGCTTATTCCCGTCACCCGACAGATACGCAGTATTTT	CSAYSRHPTDTQYF
NA	NA	TRBV7-7	TRBJ2-7	TGTGCTAGCAGCTTAGCACCCGGGCCACCCAACGAGCAGTACTTC	CASSLAPGPPNEQYF
NA	TRBD2	TRBV29-1	TRBJ2-7	TGCAGCGTCGTCGGGACTAGCGGGGAGTGGTACTTC	CSVVGTSGEWYF
few	NA	TRBV5-5	TRBJ1-2	TGTGCCAGCAGCCCCTACATGACGGGCTATGGCTACACCTTC	CASSPYMTGYGYTF